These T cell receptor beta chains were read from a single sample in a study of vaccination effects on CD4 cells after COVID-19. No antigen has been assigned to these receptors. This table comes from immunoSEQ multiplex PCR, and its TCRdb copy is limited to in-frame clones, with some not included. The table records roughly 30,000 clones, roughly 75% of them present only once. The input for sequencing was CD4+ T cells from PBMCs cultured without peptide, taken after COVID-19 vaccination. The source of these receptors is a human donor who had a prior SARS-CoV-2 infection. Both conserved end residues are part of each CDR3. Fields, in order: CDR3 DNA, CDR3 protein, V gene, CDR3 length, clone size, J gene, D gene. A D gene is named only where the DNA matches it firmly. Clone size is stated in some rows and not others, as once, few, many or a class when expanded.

TGTGCCACCAGCAGTGAACAGGGACTCACAGATACGCAGTATTTT,CATSSEQGLTDTQYF,TRBV15,15,NA,TRBJ2-3,NA
TGTGCCAGCAGCTCCGTCGACAGGTGGGGCTACACCTTC,CASSSVDRWGYTF,TRBV6-2/TRBV6-3,13,NA,TRBJ1-2,NA
TGTGCCAGCAGCCAAGACAGAAAGAATGAAAAACTGTTTTTT,CASSQDRKNEKLFF,TRBV16,14,NA,TRBJ1-4,NA
TGTGCTAGTGGTTTGGTTGAGGGGACAGGGATGTATAGTAATGAAAAACTGTTTTTT,CASGLVEGTGMYSNEKLFF,TRBV12-5,19,NA,TRBJ1-4,TRBD1
TGCGCCACCGGTTCTACGCGAAACACTGAAGCTTTCTTT,CATGSTRNTEAFF,TRBV10-2,13,NA,TRBJ1-1,NA
TGTGCCAGCAGTTTAAAAAGCGTGACGTACTTC,CASSLKSVTYF,TRBV12-3/TRBV12-4,11,once,TRBJ2-7,NA
TGTGCCAGCATACCCCATTCGGGGGAGGCCTACAATGAGCAGTTCTTC,CASIPHSGEAYNEQFF,TRBV2,16,NA,TRBJ2-1,NA
TGTGCCAGCAGCGCGGGACAGGGGTTCGCTGAAGCTTTCTTT,CASSAGQGFAEAFF,TRBV2,14,few,TRBJ1-1,TRBD1
TGCGCCAGCAGCTTGCTAGCGGGGAAAGAGACCCAGTACTTC,CASSLLAGKETQYF,TRBV5-1,14,once,TRBJ2-5,TRBD2
TGTGCCAGCAGTTACCAGACAGGGGGTAAAGAGACCCAGTACTTC,CASSYQTGGKETQYF,TRBV2,15,NA,TRBJ2-5,TRBD1
TGTGCCAGCAGTTACTCGGGAGGTCCCACTGAAGCTTTCTTT,CASSYSGGPTEAFF,TRBV6-6,14,few,TRBJ1-1,NA
TGTGCCAGCAGTTACTCAGACAGACCCTTCACAGATACGCAGTATTTT,CASSYSDRPFTDTQYF,TRBV6-6,16,few,TRBJ2-3,NA
TGTGCCAGTAGTGTCAGGGGCACTGAAGCTTTCTTT,CASSVRGTEAFF,TRBV19,12,NA,TRBJ1-1,NA
TGTGCCAGCTCACCAACGGGGTACGCTGAAGCTTTCTTT,CASSPTGYAEAFF,TRBV18,13,NA,TRBJ1-1,NA
TGTGCCTGGAGGGCAAAGGGACTAGCGTTGGATGAGCAGTTCTTC,CAWRAKGLALDEQFF,TRBV30,15,NA,TRBJ2-1,TRBD2
TGTGCCACCAGTGATTTTTCCTGGGACGAGCAGTACTTC,CATSDFSWDEQYF,TRBV24-1,13,NA,TRBJ2-7,NA
TGTGCCACCAGCAGAGATGTGAGGTTGGGCTATGGCTACACCTTC,CATSRDVRLGYGYTF,TRBV15,15,NA,TRBJ1-2,NA
TGTGCCACCAGCAGAAGTCGGGGGGGTGGGTCCGGGGAGCTGTTTTTT,CATSRSRGGGSGELFF,TRBV15,16,once,TRBJ2-2,TRBD2
TGCGCCAGCAGCCAAGGGGTCGGACTCGCCAGTGAAGCTTTCTTT,CASSQGVGLASEAFF,TRBV4-3,15,NA,TRBJ1-1,NA
TGTGCCAGCAGCTTATTGTATCCGCCGAACGCATACGAGCAGTACTTC,CASSLLYPPNAYEQYF,TRBV7-6,16,NA,TRBJ2-7,NA
TGTGCTAGTGGTTATAGGAATTCCATCCCACTCACCCAGGAGATTAACTCTGGGGCCAACGTCCTGACTTTC,CASGYRNSIPLTQEINSGANVLTF,TRBV12-5,24,NA,TRBJ2-6,NA
TGTGCCAGCAGCTTACTTCATAACACTGAAGCTTTCTTT,CASSLLHNTEAFF,TRBV7-3,13,NA,TRBJ1-1,NA
TGCAGTACCTCAGGGCTAGATACGCAGTATTTT,CSTSGLDTQYF,TRBV20-1,11,NA,TRBJ2-3,NA
TGTGCCTGGAGTGGAAATGAAAAACTGTTTTTT,CAWSGNEKLFF,TRBV30,11,NA,TRBJ1-4,NA
TGTGCCAGTACCTTGGGACGGGCAGTGAGCGGCTACACCTTC,CASTLGRAVSGYTF,TRBV19,14,NA,TRBJ1-2,NA
TGTGCCAGCAGCCTCGGGGGGGCCCCGGCACAGCCCCAGCATTTT,CASSLGGAPAQPQHF,TRBV7-2,15,NA,TRBJ1-5,NA
TGTGCCAGCAGTCGACCGCAGGTTAACACTGAAGCTTTCTTT,CASSRPQVNTEAFF,TRBV6-5,14,NA,TRBJ1-1,NA
TGTGCCAGCAGCTTGGACAGCCTGGGGTGGGGGAACACTGAAGCTTTCTTT,CASSLDSLGWGNTEAFF,TRBV5-4,17,NA,TRBJ1-1,NA
TGTGCCAGCAGCCAAGATCTCGGAGGCGAAAAACTGTTTTTT,CASSQDLGGEKLFF,TRBV3-1/TRBV3-2,14,NA,TRBJ1-4,NA
TGTGCCAGCTCTGGACAGATGAACACTGAAGCTTTCTTT,CASSGQMNTEAFF,TRBV18,13,NA,TRBJ1-1,NA
TGTGCCAGCATCCGGTCGTGGGCTAGGCCAGATACGCAGTATTTT,CASIRSWARPDTQYF,TRBV6-5,15,NA,TRBJ2-3,NA
TGTGCCAGCAGTGACTCGGGAAACTATGGCTACACCTTC,CASSDSGNYGYTF,TRBV6-4,13,once,TRBJ1-2,NA
TGTGCCAGCAGCCGGAGTGTGTCTGGGGTGGCTAGCAATGAGCAGTTCTTC,CASSRSVSGVASNEQFF,TRBV5-4,17,NA,TRBJ2-1,NA
TGCGCCAGCAGCTTTGAGGGGTACACTGAAGCTTTCTTT,CASSFEGYTEAFF,TRBV5-1,13,NA,TRBJ1-1,NA
TGTGCCTGGAGTGTAGGGTATGCCTACGAGCAGTACTTC,CAWSVGYAYEQYF,TRBV30,13,few,TRBJ2-7,NA
TGTGCCAGCAACCCTCTGAGTCTTGAAGCTTTCTTT,CASNPLSLEAFF,TRBV2,12,NA,TRBJ1-1,NA
TGTGCCAGCTCACCGGGATCAGGGAAATATAACTATGGCTACACCTTC,CASSPGSGKYNYGYTF,TRBV18,16,NA,TRBJ1-2,NA
TGTGCCACCAGTGATGTGGAGACCCAGTACTTC,CATSDVETQYF,TRBV24-1,11,NA,TRBJ2-5,NA
TGTGCCAGCAAAGACTGGCTAGCGGGATACGAGCAGTACTTC,CASKDWLAGYEQYF,TRBV21-1,14,NA,TRBJ2-7,NA
TGTGCCAGCAGCGTAGCAGCGGGAGCTTCCTACGAGCAGTACTTC,CASSVAAGASYEQYF,TRBV9,15,NA,TRBJ2-7,TRBD2
TGCAGTGCTAGTCGGGGGATTCGATACGAGCAGTACTTC,CSASRGIRYEQYF,TRBV20-1,13,NA,TRBJ2-7,NA
TGCGCCAGCAGCTTGACGTCCACTAGCGGGGGAGATACGCAGTATTTT,CASSLTSTSGGDTQYF,TRBV5-1,16,NA,TRBJ2-3,TRBD2
TGTGCCAGCAGCTTAGTAGGGACAGGGAACTACGAGCAGTACTTC,CASSLVGTGNYEQYF,TRBV11-3,15,few,TRBJ2-7,TRBD1
TGTGCCAGCAGGTACTCAGGGGGCCATGGCTACACCTTC,CASRYSGGHGYTF,TRBV5-4,13,NA,TRBJ1-2,TRBD1
TGTGCCAGCAGTGAAATTTCACAGGGGCTAAACAATGAGCAGTTCTTC,CASSEISQGLNNEQFF,TRBV2,16,few,TRBJ2-1,TRBD1
TGCGCCAGCAGCCAAGATCTGTGGGGGAAAGAGACCCAGTACTTC,CASSQDLWGKETQYF,TRBV4-1,15,NA,TRBJ2-5,NA
TGCGCCAGCAGCCTCGGGCGGAGCACAGATACGCAGTATTTT,CASSLGRSTDTQYF,TRBV5-1,14,NA,TRBJ2-3,NA